This is a list of T cell receptor beta chains from one sample in a study of shared clonotypes between healthy human individuals. Profiling relied on immunoSEQ multiplex PCR, and the TCRdb table lists in-frame clones only, not all of them. The sample records under 1 million clones, 96% being singletons. Material for sequencing was naive CD8+ T cells sorted from blood. The receptors shown here come from a man aged 30-40 years in good health. Each CDR3 is given without its conserved first and last residue. Each record gives: V gene, J gene, D gene, CDR3 protein. The D gene is left open where the match is weak.

V: TRBV2; J: TRBJ2-1; D: TRBD2; CDR3: ASTGMAGLAIKGSEQF
V: TRBV7-9; J: TRBJ2-3; D: TRBD2; CDR3: ASSLRAGVFADTQY
V: TRBV27; J: TRBJ2-7; D: NA; CDR3: ASSSYDSNYEQY
V: TRBV5-6; J: TRBJ2-2; D: TRBD2; CDR3: ASSSPSSGSPTGELF
V: TRBV7-8; J: TRBJ1-1; D: TRBD1; CDR3: ASSPWDRNTEAF
V: TRBV5-4; J: TRBJ2-7; D: NA; CDR3: ASSSDYLPGEQY
V: TRBV10-3; J: TRBJ2-7; D: NA; CDR3: AISESGYEQY
V: TRBV6-5; J: TRBJ2-1; D: NA; CDR3: ASSYGRAEMYNEQF
V: TRBV5-4; J: TRBJ2-7; D: NA; CDR3: ASSQGYEQY
V: TRBV5-1; J: TRBJ2-2; D: TRBD1; CDR3: ASTDRGRGTGELF
V: TRBV7-6; J: TRBJ1-2; D: NA; CDR3: ASSLVPGDYGYT
V: TRBV10-2; J: TRBJ1-4; D: NA; CDR3: ASMDLGGNEKLF
V: TRBV7-9; J: TRBJ2-7; D: NA; CDR3: ASSSQSSYEQY
V: TRBV7-9; J: TRBJ2-3; D: NA; CDR3: ASSLRDGTDTQY
V: TRBV19; J: TRBJ1-3; D: NA; CDR3: ASSMWRDTIY
V: TRBV30; J: TRBJ1-4; D: NA; CDR3: AWSGGQGGEKLF
V: TRBV7-9; J: TRBJ2-3; D: TRBD2; CDR3: ASSLFGTSGRAADTQY
V: TRBV7-6; J: TRBJ1-2; D: NA; CDR3: ASSSGADYGYT
V: TRBV7-6; J: TRBJ2-7; D: NA; CDR3: ASSFSSPYEQY
V: TRBV28; J: TRBJ1-2; D: NA; CDR3: ASSFGGTQHYGYT
V: TRBV13; J: TRBJ2-3; D: TRBD2; CDR3: ASSSPGLAATDTQY
V: TRBV7-9; J: TRBJ1-2; D: NA; CDR3: ASSLGTNGYT
V: TRBV6-1; J: TRBJ2-7; D: NA; CDR3: ASGSRLAYEQY
V: TRBV27; J: TRBJ2-1; D: TRBD1; CDR3: ASSQNRGAPSYNEQF
V: TRBV29-1; J: TRBJ2-7; D: NA; CDR3: SVVGPDYIGGQY